This passage covers 29 T cell receptor beta chains from one sample sequenced in a study of blood T cell repertoires in COVID-19. The method was immunoSEQ multiplex PCR; TCRdb's version includes in-frame clones alone and lacks a portion of them. The data contain approximately 160,000 clones, around four fifths of them singletons. Material for sequencing was peripheral blood. The receptors shown here come from a human donor in a cohort sampled during active COVID-19.

This chain joins TRBV4-3 and TRBJ1-5; D possibly corresponds to TRBD1 (6 bases). The germline V and J ends were trimmed by 2 bases and 2 bases, with 7 bases remaining between them. The CDR3 extends over 14 amino acids. Germline loops: CDR1 LGHNA, CDR2 YSLEER. The CDR3 DNA reads as TGCGCCAGCAGCCAAAGACAGGGCAATCAGCCCCAGCATTTT. As protein: CASSQRQGNQPQHF.

This rearrangement joins TRBV30 to TRBJ2-2, with 10 bases fitting TRBD1. CDR1 and CDR2 from the germline V gene are GTSNPN and SVGIG (reference sequence). The CDR3 is made up of 14 amino acids. The V segment lost 2 bases and the J segment 6 bases; nucleotides outside the gene matches: 3. CDR3 nucleotide sequence: TGTGCCTGGAGTTGGACAGGGGGACCCGGGGAGCTGTTTTTT. As protein: CAWSWTGGPGELFF.

The J gene is TRBJ2-1, the V gene TRBV4-3; the D gene is possibly TRBD2 (6 bases). The CDR3 loop spans 16 amino acids. V dropped 0 bases and J dropped 5 bases, with 14 bases sitting between them. Germline CDR1 LGHNA, CDR2 YSLEER. The CDR3 protein is CASSQDFTSTHNEQFF. The CDR3 region has the DNA TGCGCCAGCAGCCAAGATTTCACTAGCACCCACAATGAGCAGTTCTTC.

The chain is built from TRBV6-4 and TRBJ2-1, with TRBD2 matching over 10 bases. Looked up from germline, CDR1 is MRHNA and CDR2 is SNTAGT. V gave up 8 bases and J gave up 9 bases; unmatched junction bases: 13. The CDR3 totals 15 residues. CDR3 DNA: TGTGCCAGCGGAGATGGGCTAGCGGGAGCGCGTGAGCAGTTCTTC. This translates into CASGDGLAGAREQFF.

The genes are TRBV5-1 and TRBJ2-3, with TRBD2 matching over 9 bases. The CDR3 sequence is 17 residues long. The germline V gene encodes CDR1 SGHRS and CDR2 YFSETQ. J was trimmed by 2 bases and V by 4 bases; bases with no gene match: 11. The CDR3 sequence is CASSPSRLAATTDTQYF. CDR3 bases: TGCGCCAGCAGCCCCTCCCGACTAGCGGCAACCACAGATACGCAGTATTTT.

This chain uses TRBV11-3 with TRBJ2-2; 8 bases are shared with TRBD1. CDR3 length: 17 residues. Germline CDR1 SGHNT, CDR2 YENEEA. Germline trimming cut 4 bases from V and 7 bases from J; bases unmatched to any gene: 14. DNA of the CDR3: TGTGCCAGCAGCTCCCGCTGGCAGGGGGCTTCAGGCGGGGAGCTGTTTTTT. Translated: CASSSRWQGASGGELFF.

The chain links TRBV7-3 to TRBJ2-1; 10 positions match TRBD2. The CDR3 is 17 residues long. The germline gives CDR1 SGHTA, CDR2 FQGTGA. The J segment lost 7 bases and the V segment lost 0 bases, leaving 9 bases of the junction unmatched. The CDR3 loop is CASSLTSGGPGGNEQFF. As DNA, the CDR3 is TGTGCCAGCAGCTTAACTAGCGGGGGGCCGGGAGGGAATGAGCAGTTCTTC.

The CDR3 protein is CASSPYRENTEAFF. The CDR3 nucleotides are TGTGCCAGCAGCCCTTACAGGGAGAACACTGAAGCTTTCTTT. The chain has TRBV7-2 and TRBJ1-1, with D maybe TRBD1 (6 bases). From germline, CDR1 is SGHTA and CDR2 FQGNSA. The CDR3 sequence is 14 residues long. V dropped 5 bases and J dropped 1 base, with 11 bases sitting between them. The entire variable domain, with the rest obtained from reference TRBV7-2 and TRBJ1-1, is as follows: GAGVSQSPSNKVTEKGKDVELRCDPISGHTALYWYRQSLGQGLEFLIYFQGNSAPDKSGLPSDRFSAERTGGSVSTLTIQRTQQEDSAVYLCASSPYRENTEAFFGQGTRLTVV.

The V and J genes are TRBV6-5 and TRBJ1-2, with no clear D. The germline V gene encodes CDR1 MNHEY and CDR2 SVGAGI. The CDR3 sequence is 16 residues long. V was pared by 0 bases and J by 3 bases, with 14 bases between. The CDR3 coding sequence is TGTGCCAGCAGTTACTCCGTCGGGGAGACCGACTATGGCTACACCTTC. Translation: CASSYSVGETDYGYTF.

Only one count was recorded for this clone. The CDR3 reads CATSRGADTGNTIYF. Written as DNA, the CDR3 is TGTGCCACCAGCAGAGGCGCCGACACTGGAAACACCATATATTTT. The gene calls are TRBV15 and TRBJ1-3; D remains ambiguous. CDR1 and CDR2 from the germline V gene are LNHNV and YYDKDF (reference sequence). With 1 base removed from V and 2 bases from J, the gap between germline ends came to 9 bases. CDR3 size: 15 residues.

The gene calls are TRBV11-3 and TRBJ2-2, with a possible D match to TRBD1 (5 bases). V was shortened by 4 bases and J by 4 bases, with 16 bases between the two germline ends. The CDR3 covers 16 residues. The V gene's germline CDR1 is SGHNT and CDR2 YENEEA. CDR3 coding DNA: TGTGCCAGCAGCTCTACGCAGGGTACGGTCACCGGGGAGCTGTTTTTT. Translating it yields CASSSTQGTVTGELFF.

This chain connects TRBV24-1 to TRBJ1-1, with D perhaps matching TRBD1 (6 bases). CDR3 length equals 13 residues. Germline V gives CDR1 KGHDR, CDR2 SFDVKD. V lost 0 bases and J 10 bases, leaving 11 bases between the germline ends. CDR3 nucleotides: TGTGCCACCAGTGATTTGAGGGGGGGGCGAGCTTTCTTT. Its protein product is CATSDLRGGRAFF.

The chain couples TRBV19 to TRBJ1-3, with 12 bases lining up with TRBD1. CDR1 is LNHDA, CDR2 SQIVND, per germline (reference sequence). The CDR3 runs 14 residues. Unmatched junction bases numbered 5, after V lost 6 bases and J lost 8 bases. This CDR3 is CASSLGQGADTIYF. CDR3 in DNA: TGTGCCAGTAGCTTGGGACAGGGGGCGGACACCATATATTTT.

The chain uses TRBV2 and TRBJ2-3; D might be TRBD2 (5 bases). The V end was cut by 6 bases, the J end by 2 bases, with 15 bases between. Germline CDR1 reads SNHLY; CDR2 reads FYNNEI. The length of the CDR3 is 15 residues. CDR3 loop: CASSPRSGDTDTQYF. The CDR3 DNA is TGTGCCAGCAGCCCCCGCAGCGGCGACACAGATACGCAGTATTTT.

V is TRBV6-5 and J is TRBJ2-1; 7 bases agree with TRBD2. Per the germline V gene, CDR1 is MNHEY and CDR2 is SVGAGI. With 6 bases clipped from V and 16 bases from J, the junction kept 15 bases outside the gene matches. This CDR3 has 13 amino acids. The CDR3: CASSPRTGTKVFF. The CDR3, as DNA: TGTGCCAGCAGCCCACGAACCGGGACTAAGGTATTCTTC.

The chain uses TRBV27 and TRBJ1-2; D unresolved. The CDR3 covers 14 residues. Trimming removed 2 bases at V and 4 bases at J, with 11 bases between. Per germline, CDR1 MNHEY and CDR2 SMNVEV (reference sequence). The CDR3 is CASSLVRGAYGYTF. CDR3 nucleotides: TGTGCCAGCAGTTTAGTCCGGGGAGCCTATGGCTACACCTTC.

This clone was detected a few times. CDR3 bases: TGTGCCAGCAGGGCGGTTGGTAATTCACCCCTCCACTTT. Residues: CASRAVGNSPLHF. V usage is TRBV14 and J usage is TRBJ1-6; the D is unclear. This CDR3 spans 13 amino acids. CDR1 is SGHDN, CDR2 FVKESK, per germline. Trimming shortened V by 6 bases and J by 6 bases, and 9 bases separated the two germline ends. Variable domain in full (rest from reference TRBV14 and TRBJ1-6): EAGVTQFPSHSVIEKGQTVTLRCDPISGHDNLYWYRRVMGKEIKFLLHFVKESKQDESGMPNNRFLAERTGGTYSTLKVQPAELEDSGVYFCASRAVGNSPLHFGNGTRLTVT.

This clone has a single count. The genes are TRBV2 and TRBJ2-1; 9 nucleotides line up with TRBD1. The CDR3 is 16 residues long. CDR1 is SNHLY, CDR2 FYNNEI, per germline. The junction had 12 bases not matched to a gene; V was cut back by 4 bases and J by 8 bases. This chain's CDR3 is CASSGGQGSILHEQFF. The CDR3 coding sequence is TGTGCCAGCAGTGGCGGACAGGGGTCGATTCTCCATGAGCAGTTCTTC.

V and J are TRBV5-4 and TRBJ2-7, with D tentatively TRBD2 (5 bases). Per the germline V gene, CDR1 is SGHNT and CDR2 is YYREEE (reference sequence). The CDR3 has 15 residues. The germline V and J ends were trimmed by 4 bases and 0 bases, with 14 bases remaining between them. This chain's CDR3 is CASSEGSTNSYEQYF. The CDR3 DNA reads TGTGCCAGCAGCGAGGGCTCGACAAACTCCTACGAGCAGTACTTC.

V usage is TRBV10-3 and J usage is TRBJ2-3; 8 nucleotides match TRBD1. The CDR3 spans 13 residues. V lost 6 bases, J lost 4 bases, and 3 bases stayed unmatched. Germline CDR1 is ENHRY and CDR2 is SYGVKD. The DNA for the CDR3 is TGTGCCATCAGGGACAGGGAAGCAGATACGCAGTATTTT. This codes for CAIRDREADTQYF.

V and J are TRBV5-1 and TRBJ1-5; D is ambiguous. CDR1 is SGHRS, CDR2 YFSETQ, per germline. Trimming left V 7 bases short and J 0 bases short, with 14 bases between. The CDR3 runs 15 residues. The CDR3 sequence: CASSLTGFSNQPQHF. The CDR3 region has the DNA TGCGCCAGCTCGCTCACGGGGTTTAGCAATCAGCCCCAGCATTTT.

This chain's CDR3 is CASSQQGQGKQYF. CDR3 in DNA: TGTGCCAGCAGCCAACAGGGACAGGGGAAGCAGTACTTC. This chain links TRBV27 with TRBJ2-7; 10 bases agree with TRBD1. CDR3 length: 13 residues. With V trimmed by 6 bases and J by 8 bases, 7 bases remained unmatched. Germline V gene lookup returns CDR1 MNHEY and CDR2 SMNVEV (reference sequence).

The chain employs TRBV9 and TRBJ2-7, with TRBD1 matching over 9 bases. The CDR3 loop spans 17 amino acids. Germline trimming cut 0 bases from V and 7 bases from J; bases unmatched to any gene: 14. Germline CDR1 SGDLS, CDR2 YYNGEE. CDR3 DNA: TGTGCCAGCAGCGTAGGCGGAGGAGGACAGGGGAAGGGGGAGCAGTACTTC. Amino acid sequence: CASSVGGGGQGKGEQYF.

The count of this clone is one. V gene TRBV28 combines with J gene TRBJ1-2, with 10 bases lining up with TRBD1. CDR3 size: 16 residues. The germline CDR1 and CDR2 sequences are MDHEN and SYDVKM. Trimming cost V 6 bases and J 2 bases; bases outside gene matches: 9. The chain's CDR3 is CASSLTGGLRNYGYTF. The DNA of the CDR3 is TGTGCCAGCAGCTTGACAGGGGGCTTACGCAACTATGGCTACACCTTC.

This rearrangement joins TRBV27 to TRBJ2-7, with D perhaps TRBD1 (6 bases). The CDR3 contains 13 residues. Germline values: CDR1 MNHEY, CDR2 SMNVEV (reference sequence). The V end was cut by 7 bases, the J end by 1 base, with 11 bases between. CDR3 region: CASKQGPSYEQYF. For the CDR3, the DNA is TGTGCCAGCAAACAGGGCCCATCCTACGAGCAGTACTTC.

In DNA form, the CDR3 reads TGTGCCAGCAGTATAAGGGGGCCAGTCGAGCAGTACTTC. It codes for CASSIRGPVEQYF. The rearrangement joins TRBV28 to TRBJ2-7; TRBD1 matches 7 bases. CDR1 is MDHEN and CDR2 is SYDVKM in the germline V gene. Unmatched junction bases numbered 7, after V lost 5 bases and J lost 6 bases. This CDR3 is 13 amino acids long.

The chain has TRBV9 and TRBJ2-7, with TRBD1 matching over 9 bases. The V and J ends lost 0 bases and 6 bases, in that order; junction bases with no gene match: 1. CDR3 length equals 13 residues. CDR1 is SGDLS and CDR2 is YYNGEE in the germline V gene. For the CDR3, the DNA is TGTGCCAGCAGCGTAGACAGGGGGCTCGAGCAGTACTTC. Translation: CASSVDRGLEQYF.

The chain has TRBV6-5 and TRBJ1-4; D might be TRBD1 (6 bases). This CDR3 comprises 14 residues. V was shortened by 2 bases and J by 7 bases, with 11 bases between the two germline ends. Germline V lookup: CDR1 MNHEY, CDR2 SVGAGI. DNA for the CDR3: TGTGCCAGCAGTTACAGGGGGGGGATTGAAAAACTGTTTTTT. Translation gives CASSYRGGIEKLFF.

V is TRBV10-3 and J is TRBJ1-1; no definite D call. CDR3 length equals 16 residues. The ends were cut back, 4 bases at V and 1 base at J, with 16 bases in the middle. Germline V lookup: CDR1 ENHRY, CDR2 SYGVKD. The CDR3 region has the DNA TGTGCCATCAGTGGTTCGGGAGGTTATCCGAACACTGAAGCTTTCTTT. Protein: CAISGSGGYPNTEAFF.